This TCR beta chain was retrieved from a study of shared clonotypes between healthy human individuals. Study-wide results and limits: Between a handful of donors, naive CD4 clonotypes were shared at a level of about 5%. Having only a few donors restricted how much genetic and exposure-history diversity was captured.

The CDR3 sequence is 16 residues long. Germline V gene lookup returns CDR1 PRHDT and CDR2 FYEKMQ (reference sequence). The V end was cut by 5 bases, the J end by 6 bases, with 23 bases between. The table came from immunoSEQ multiplex PCR; TCRdb's copy has only in-frame clones and leaves some out. The table records roughly 700,000 clones, about nine tenths of them present only once. To note about this clone: Antigen unknown.

CD8 memory was a combination that joined CD45RO+ cells with CCR7-negative CD45RA+ TemRA cells. The rearrangement links TRBV13 to TRBJ2-7; a possible D gene is TRBD2 (6 bases). The receptor was derived from a man between 18 and 35 years old in good health. Some clones in this sample may be carry-over from other donors' samples. Sequenced: memory CD8+ T cells from PBMCs. Subset indicated: CD45RO+ cells pooled with CCR7-negative TemRA cells. In nucleotides, the CDR3 is TGTGCCAGCAGCCAAACCCGGGACTCCCTGATAAGCGAGCAGTACTTC. This translates into CASSQTRDSLISEQYF.